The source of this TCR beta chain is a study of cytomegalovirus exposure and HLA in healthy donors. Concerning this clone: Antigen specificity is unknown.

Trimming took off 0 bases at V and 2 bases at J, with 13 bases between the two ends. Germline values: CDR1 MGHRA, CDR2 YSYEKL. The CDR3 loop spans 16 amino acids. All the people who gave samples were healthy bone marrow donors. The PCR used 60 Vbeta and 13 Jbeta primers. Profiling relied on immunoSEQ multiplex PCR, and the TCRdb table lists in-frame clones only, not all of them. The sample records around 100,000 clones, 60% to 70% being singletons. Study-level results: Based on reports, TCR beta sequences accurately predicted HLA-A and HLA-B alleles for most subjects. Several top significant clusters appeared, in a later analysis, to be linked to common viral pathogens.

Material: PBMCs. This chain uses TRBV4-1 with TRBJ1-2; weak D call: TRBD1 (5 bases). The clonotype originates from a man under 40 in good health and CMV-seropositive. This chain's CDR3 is CASSQEAQVANYGYTF. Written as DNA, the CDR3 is TGCGCCAGCAGCCAAGAGGCACAGGTAGCAAACTATGGCTACACCTTC.